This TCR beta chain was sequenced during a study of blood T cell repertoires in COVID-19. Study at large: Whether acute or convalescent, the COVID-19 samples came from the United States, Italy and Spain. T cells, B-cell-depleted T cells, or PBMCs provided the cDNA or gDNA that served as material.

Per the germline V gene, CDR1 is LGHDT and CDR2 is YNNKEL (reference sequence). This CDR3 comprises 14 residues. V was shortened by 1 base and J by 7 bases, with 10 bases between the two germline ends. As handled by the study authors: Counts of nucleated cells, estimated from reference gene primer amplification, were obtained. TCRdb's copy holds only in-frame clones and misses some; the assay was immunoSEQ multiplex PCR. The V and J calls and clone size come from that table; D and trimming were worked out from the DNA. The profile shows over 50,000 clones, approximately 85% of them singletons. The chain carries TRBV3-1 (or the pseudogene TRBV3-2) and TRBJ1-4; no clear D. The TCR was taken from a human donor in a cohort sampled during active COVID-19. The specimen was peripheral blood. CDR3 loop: CASSQGAKAEKLFF. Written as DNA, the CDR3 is TGTGCCAGCAGCCAAGGCGCTAAAGCTGAAAAACTGTTTTTT.